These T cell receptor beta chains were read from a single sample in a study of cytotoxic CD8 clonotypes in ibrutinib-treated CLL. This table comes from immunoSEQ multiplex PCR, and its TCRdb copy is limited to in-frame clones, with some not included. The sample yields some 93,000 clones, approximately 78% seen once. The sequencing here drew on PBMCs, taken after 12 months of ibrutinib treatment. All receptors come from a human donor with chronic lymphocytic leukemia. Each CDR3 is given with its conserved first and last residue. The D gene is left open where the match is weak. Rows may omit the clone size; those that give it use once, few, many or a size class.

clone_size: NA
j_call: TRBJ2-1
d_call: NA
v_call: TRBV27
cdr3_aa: CASSLSFSGHNEQFF
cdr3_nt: TGTGCCAGCAGTTTATCATTCAGCGGCCACAATGAGCAGTTCTTC

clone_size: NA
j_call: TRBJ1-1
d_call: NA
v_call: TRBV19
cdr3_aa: CASRPRQRTVLGNTEAFF
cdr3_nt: TGTGCCAGTAGGCCCCGTCAAAGGACAGTTTTGGGGAACACTGAAGCTTTCTTT

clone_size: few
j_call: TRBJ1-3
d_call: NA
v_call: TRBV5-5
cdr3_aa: CASSLEEAWQGNTIYF
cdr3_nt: TGTGCCAGCAGCTTGGAGGAGGCATGGCAGGGAAACACCATATATTTT

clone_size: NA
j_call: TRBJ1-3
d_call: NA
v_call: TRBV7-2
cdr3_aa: CASSPRLGSTGNTIYF
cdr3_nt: TGTGCCAGCAGCCCAAGATTGGGTTCCACTGGAAACACCATATATTTT

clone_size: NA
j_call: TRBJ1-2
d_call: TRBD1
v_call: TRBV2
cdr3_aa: CASGQGDYGYTF
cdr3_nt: TGTGCCAGCGGACAGGGGGACTATGGCTACACCTTC

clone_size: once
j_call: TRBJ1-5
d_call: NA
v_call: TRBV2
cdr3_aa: CASNTGRYNQPQHF
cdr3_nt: TGTGCCAGCAATACCGGCAGATACAATCAGCCCCAGCATTTT

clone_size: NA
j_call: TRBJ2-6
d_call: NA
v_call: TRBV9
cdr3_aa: CASSGVFSGANVLTF
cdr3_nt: TGTGCCAGCAGCGGGGTATTCTCTGGGGCCAACGTCCTGACTTTC

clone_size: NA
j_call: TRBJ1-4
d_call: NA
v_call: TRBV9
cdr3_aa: CASSGDPGGEKLFF
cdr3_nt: TGTGCCAGCAGTGGGGACCCGGGCGGGGAAAAACTGTTTTTT

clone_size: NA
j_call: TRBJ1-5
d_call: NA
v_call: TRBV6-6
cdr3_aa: CASRPPGPRDQPQHF
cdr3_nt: TGTGCCAGCAGGCCCCCGGGACCTCGGGATCAGCCCCAGCATTTT

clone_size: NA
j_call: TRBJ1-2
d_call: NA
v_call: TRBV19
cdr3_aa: CATDAGSYGYTF
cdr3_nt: TGTGCCACCGACGCCGGCTCCTATGGCTACACCTTC

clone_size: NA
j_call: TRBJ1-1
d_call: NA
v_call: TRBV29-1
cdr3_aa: CSVVRVMNTEAFF
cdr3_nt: TGCAGCGTCGTCAGGGTTATGAACACTGAAGCTTTCTTT

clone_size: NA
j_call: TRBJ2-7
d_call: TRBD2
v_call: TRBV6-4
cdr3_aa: CASSDSSGGSYEQYF
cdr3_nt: TGTGCCAGCAGTGACTCTAGCGGGGGCTCCTACGAGCAGTACTTC

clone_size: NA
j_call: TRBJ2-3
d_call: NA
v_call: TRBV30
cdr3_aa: CAWSPHRAPTDTQYF
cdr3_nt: TGTGCCTGGAGCCCGCACCGGGCCCCCACAGATACGCAGTATTTT

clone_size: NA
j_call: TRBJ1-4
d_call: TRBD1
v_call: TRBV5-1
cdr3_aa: CASSLSPGQRIQKLFF
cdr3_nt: TGCGCCAGCAGCTTGAGTCCGGGACAGAGGATCCAAAAACTGTTTTTT

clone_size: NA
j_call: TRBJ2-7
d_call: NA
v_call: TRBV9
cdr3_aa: CASSPHPPDVSYEQYF
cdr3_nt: TGTGCCAGCAGCCCCCACCCCCCCGACGTATCCTACGAGCAGTACTTC

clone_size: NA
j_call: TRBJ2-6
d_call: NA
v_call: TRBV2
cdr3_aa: CASSIRDAGANVLTF
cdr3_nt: TGTGCCAGCAGCATCCGGGACGCTGGGGCCAACGTCCTGACTTTC

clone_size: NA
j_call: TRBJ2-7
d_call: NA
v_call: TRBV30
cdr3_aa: CAWSFTGNEQYF
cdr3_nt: TGTGCCTGGAGTTTTACAGGAAACGAGCAGTACTTC

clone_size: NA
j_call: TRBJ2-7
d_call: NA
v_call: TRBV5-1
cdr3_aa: CASSHGPYEQYF
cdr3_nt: TGCGCCAGCAGCCACGGCCCCTACGAGCAGTACTTC